A selection of T cell receptor beta chains follows, all from one sample in a study of blood T cell repertoires in COVID-19. Some clones are missing from TCRdb's copy, which holds only in-frame ones; the method was immunoSEQ multiplex PCR. The table records 110,000 to 150,000 clones, around 86% of them present only once. Sample: peripheral blood. The source of these receptors is a human donor in a cohort sampled during active COVID-19. The CDR3 runs from the conserved cysteine through the conserved F or W. The D gene is left open where the match is weak. Rows give clone size only sometimes, using once, few, many, or a class for an expanded clone.

j_call | v_call | clone_size | d_call | cdr3_nt | cdr3_aa
TRBJ1-1 | TRBV28 | - | - | TGTGCCAGCAGTTTTACAGTACTGAACACTGAAGCTTTCTTT | CASSFTVLNTEAFF
TRBJ2-5 | TRBV6-1 | - | - | TGTGCCAGCAGTGAAGTACGGGGGGCCCAGACCCAGTACTTC | CASSEVRGAQTQYF
TRBJ2-7 | TRBV2 | - | TRBD1 | TGTGCCAGCAGTGTTAGGACAGGGTACGTCTACGAGCAGTACTTC | CASSVRTGYVYEQYF
TRBJ1-1 | TRBV2 | - | TRBD1 | TGTGCCAGCAGGGGGGACAGGAACACTGAAGCTTTCTTT | CASRGDRNTEAFF
TRBJ2-3 | TRBV7-9 | once | - | TGTGCCAGCAACGGGGATACGCAGTATTTT | CASNGDTQYF
TRBJ1-5 | TRBV6-6 | - | TRBD1 | TGTGCCAGCAGTCGAGACAGGGGGTATAGCAATCAGCCCCAGCATTTT | CASSRDRGYSNQPQHF
TRBJ1-3 | TRBV29-1 | - | - | TGCAGCGTTGAAACATTCGGAAACACCATATATTTT | CSVETFGNTIYF
TRBJ1-1 | TRBV2 | - | TRBD1 | TGTGCCAGCAGTAAAACAGGGGTGTCGAACACTGAAGCTTTCTTT | CASSKTGVSNTEAFF
TRBJ2-7 | TRBV5-3 | - | - | TGTGCCAGAAGTTCGAAACAGGGAAAGGGTTACGAGCAGTACTTC | CARSSKQGKGYEQYF
TRBJ2-5 | TRBV19 | few | TRBD1 | TGTGCCAGTAGACAGACCACGACAGGGAAAGAGACCCAGTACTTC | CASRQTTTGKETQYF
TRBJ2-3 | TRBV27 | - | - | TGTGCCAGCAGTTTAAAGCGGAGACGGACAGATACGCAGTATTTT | CASSLKRRRTDTQYF
TRBJ1-4 | TRBV28 | - | - | TGTGCCAGCTATCGAGATGAAAAACTGTTTTTT | CASYRDEKLFF
TRBJ2-5 | TRBV6-5 | - | TRBD2 | TGTGCCAGCAGTTACTCGACGGGGGGGTGGTCGGAGACCCAGTACTTC | CASSYSTGGWSETQYF
TRBJ1-6 | TRBV10-3 | - | TRBD1 | TGTGCCATCAGGGGGACAGGGGCTAATTCACCCCTCCACTTT | CAIRGTGANSPLHF
TRBJ2-1 | TRBV7-2 | - | TRBD2 | TGTGCCAGCATCAGCGGGAGTCGGGACAATGAGCAGTTCTTC | CASISGSRDNEQFF
TRBJ1-2 | TRBV19 | - | - | TGTGCCAGTAGTATAGTCCCGGGTCGGAACACCTTC | CASSIVPGRNTF